One and the same sample provided the 7 T cell receptor beta chains below, sequenced in a study of T cell changes during pregnancy in multiple sclerosis. The protocol was immunoSEQ multiplex PCR, while the TCRdb copy is restricted to in-frame clones and leaves out a portion. The table records roughly 39,000 clones, 85% to 95% of them present only once. Material: CD4+ T cells from peripheral blood mononuclear cells, obtained before pregnancy. These receptors all come from a female donor with multiple sclerosis, enrolled in a pregnancy study.

V usage is TRBV19 and J usage is TRBJ2-7; unclear D gene. Germline V gene data show CDR1 as LNHDA and CDR2 as SQIVND (reference sequence). Between the trimmed V and J ends, which lost 5 bases and 6 bases, there was a span of 14 bases. The CDR3 length is 13 residues. The CDR3 protein is CASSLSPGPEQYF. CDR3 DNA sequence: TGTGCCAGTAGTCTCTCCCCAGGTCCCGAGCAGTACTTC.

The chain carries TRBV19 and TRBJ2-4, with 11 bases aligning to TRBD2. The CDR3 has 15 amino acids. V was pared by 8 bases and J by 5 bases, with 8 bases of the junction left unmatched. Looked up from germline, CDR1 is LNHDA and CDR2 is SQIVND (reference sequence). The CDR3 loop is CASYSGRAGENIQYF. The CDR3, as DNA: TGTGCCAGTTATAGCGGGAGGGCCGGGGAAAACATTCAGTACTTC.

The chain couples TRBV9 to TRBJ2-7, with 7 bases matching TRBD2. Trimming at V came to 3 bases and at J to 5 bases, leaving 8 bases not matched to a gene. There are 14 residues in the CDR3. Germline-derived CDR1 and CDR2 are SGDLS and YYNGEE. CDR3 bases: TGTGCCAGCAGCGCCTCCGGGACTACTAACGAGCAGTACTTC. Translation gives CASSASGTTNEQYF.

CDR3 in amino acids: CAISRSEDEKLFF. DNA for the CDR3: TGTGCCATCTCACGATCTGAGGATGAAAAACTGTTTTTT. The chain couples TRBV10-3 to TRBJ1-4; D gene ambiguous. Deletions cut 8 bases from V and 6 bases from J, with 13 bases between. This CDR3 is 13 amino acids long. The germline V gene has CDR1 ENHRY and CDR2 SYGVKD.

The chain employs TRBV7-6 and TRBJ2-7, with 7 bases that match TRBD2. Germline V gives CDR1 SGHVS, CDR2 FNYEAQ. Losses at the gene ends were 2 bases for V and 1 base for J; bases not matched to a gene: 8. CDR3 length equals 16 residues. CDR3 in amino acids: CASSLLAGVRSYEQYF. The CDR3 DNA reads as TGTGCCAGCAGCTTATTGGCGGGAGTAAGGTCCTACGAGCAGTACTTC.

The V call is TRBV10-3, the J call TRBJ2-1, with D hard to call. The V and J ends lost 6 bases and 8 bases respectively, with 8 bases between them. The germline V gene has CDR1 ENHRY and CDR2 SYGVKD. This CDR3 is 11 amino acids long. In DNA, the CDR3 is TGTGCCATCAGATTAGTTGATGAGCAGTTCTTC. Translation: CAIRLVDEQFF.

This chain connects TRBV5-1 to TRBJ2-1; TRBD2 aligns across 7 bases. CDR3 length: 15 amino acids. The germline V gene has CDR1 SGHRS and CDR2 YFSETQ. The trim removed 5 bases at V and 2 bases at J, leaving 7 bases unmatched. DNA of the CDR3: TGCGCCAGCAGGCTAGCGGATAACCCCTACAATGAGCAGTTCTTC. This codes for CASRLADNPYNEQFF.